This T cell receptor beta chain was retrieved from a study of cytomegalovirus exposure and HLA in healthy donors. 60 Vbeta and 13 Jbeta primers were used in PCR. The data were produced by immunoSEQ multiplex PCR, yet TCRdb's version contains in-frame clones alone and is incomplete. The profile covers about 170,000 clones, with 75% to 90% appearing a single time and less than 2.5% taken by the ten largest. V lost 3 bases to trimming and J lost 2 bases; unmatched junction nucleotides: 4. This CDR3 contains 14 residues. The germline V gene encodes CDR1 MNHEY and CDR2 SMNVEV (reference sequence). The sample consisted of PBMCs. The chain has TRBV27 and TRBJ2-7, with 7 bases matching TRBD1. This sequence was found in a male donor in good health and CMV-seronegative. The CDR3: CASSLTGTAYEQYF. CDR3 sequence (DNA): TGTGCCAGCAGTTTGACAGGGACGGCCTACGAGCAGTACTTC.